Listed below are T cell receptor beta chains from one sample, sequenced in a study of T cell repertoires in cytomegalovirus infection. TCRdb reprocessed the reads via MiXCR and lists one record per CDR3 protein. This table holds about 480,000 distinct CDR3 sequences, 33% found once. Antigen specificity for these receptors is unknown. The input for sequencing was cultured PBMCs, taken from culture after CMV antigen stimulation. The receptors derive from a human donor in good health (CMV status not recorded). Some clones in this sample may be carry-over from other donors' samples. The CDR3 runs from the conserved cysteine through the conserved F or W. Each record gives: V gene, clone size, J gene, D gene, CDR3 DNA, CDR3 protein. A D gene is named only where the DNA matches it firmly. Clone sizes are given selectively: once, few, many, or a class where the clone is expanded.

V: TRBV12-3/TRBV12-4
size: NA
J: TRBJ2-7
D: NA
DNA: TGTGCCAGCAGCCCGGGGAGAACGGGAACCGTCAACGAGCAGTACTTC
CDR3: CASSPGRTGTVNEQYF

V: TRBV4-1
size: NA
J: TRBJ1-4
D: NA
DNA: TGCGCCAGCAGCCAAGATGGAGGCAGGGTTCGCGAAAAACTGTTTTTT
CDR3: CASSQDGGRVREKLFF

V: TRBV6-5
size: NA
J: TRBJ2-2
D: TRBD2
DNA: TGTGCCAGCAGTGTAGCGGGAGTGGGCACCGGGGAGCTGTTTTTT
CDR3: CASSVAGVGTGELFF

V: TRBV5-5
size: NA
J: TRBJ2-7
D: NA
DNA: TGTGCCAGCAGCTTACTCCAGAACTACGAGCAGTACTTC
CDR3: CASSLLQNYEQYF

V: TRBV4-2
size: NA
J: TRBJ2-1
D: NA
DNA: TGTGCCAGCAGCCAAGGAGGGAGCATCACGTACAATGAGCAGTTCTTC
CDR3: CASSQGGSITYNEQFF

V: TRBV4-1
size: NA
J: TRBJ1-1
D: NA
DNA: TGCGCCAGCAGCCCGACAGACTCGAACACTGAAGCTTTCTTT
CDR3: CASSPTDSNTEAFF

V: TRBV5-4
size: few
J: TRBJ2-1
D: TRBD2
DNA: TGTGCCAGCAGCTGGGCGGGCGGGAGAGGCTACAATGAGCAGTTCTTC
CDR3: CASSWAGGRGYNEQFF

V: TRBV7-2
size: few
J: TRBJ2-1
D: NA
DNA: TGTGCCAGCAGATCTAACCTGGTAGTTGGGGGCGATGAGCAGTTCTTC
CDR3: CASRSNLVVGGDEQFF

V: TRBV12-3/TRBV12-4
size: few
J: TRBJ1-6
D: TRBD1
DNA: TGTGCCAGCACCCCGGGACAGACCAATTCACCCCTCCACTTT
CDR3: CASTPGQTNSPLHF

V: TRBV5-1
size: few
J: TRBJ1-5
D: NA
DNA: TGCGCCAGCAGCTTGGATGGGGGTGAGAGGCAGCCCCAGCATTTT
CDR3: CASSLDGGERQPQHF

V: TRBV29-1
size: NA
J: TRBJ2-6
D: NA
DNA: TGCAGCGCAAGCGGGCACTCTGGGGCCAACGTCCTGACTTTC
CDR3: CSASGHSGANVLTF

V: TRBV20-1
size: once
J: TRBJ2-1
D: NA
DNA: TGCAGTGCTAGAGATCCCAATAACTCTGGCAATGAGCAGTTCTTC
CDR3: CSARDPNNSGNEQFF

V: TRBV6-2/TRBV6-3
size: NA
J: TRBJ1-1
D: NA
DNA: TGTGCCAGCACCCTGGGGGGGGGCTTACCCACCGCTTTCTTT
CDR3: CASTLGGGLPTAFF

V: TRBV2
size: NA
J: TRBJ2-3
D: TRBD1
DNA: TGTGCCAGCAGTGACAACAGGGGTTTTACGCAGTATTTT
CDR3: CASSDNRGFTQYF

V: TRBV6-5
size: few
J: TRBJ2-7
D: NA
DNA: TGTGCCAGCAGTTACTCGGTGGCGAGCTCCTACGAGCAGTACTTC
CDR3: CASSYSVASSYEQYF

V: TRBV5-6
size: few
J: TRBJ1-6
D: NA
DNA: TGTGCCAGCAGCTTGTGGTCCGGCTATAATTCACCCCTCCACTTT
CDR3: CASSLWSGYNSPLHF

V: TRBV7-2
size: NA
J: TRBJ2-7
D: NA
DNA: TGTGCCAGCAGCCGACACTTAACCTACGAGCAGTACTTC
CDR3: CASSRHLTYEQYF

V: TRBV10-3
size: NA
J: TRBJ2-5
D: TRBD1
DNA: TGTGCCATCAGTCCCGGGACAGGGACTGGAGAGACCCAGTACTTC
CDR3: CAISPGTGTGETQYF

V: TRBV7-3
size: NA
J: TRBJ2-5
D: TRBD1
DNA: TGTGCCAGCAGCGCCTACAGGGGGCTGGGAGAGACCCAGTACTTC
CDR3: CASSAYRGLGETQYF

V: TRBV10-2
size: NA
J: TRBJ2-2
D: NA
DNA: TGCGCCAGCAGTGCTTGGCTGTCGAACACCGGGGAGCTGTTTTTT
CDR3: CASSAWLSNTGELFF

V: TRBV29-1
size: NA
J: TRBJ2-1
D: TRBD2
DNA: TGCAGCGTTGAGTTGGACGGGAGGGTCTACAATGAGCAGTTCTTC
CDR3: CSVELDGRVYNEQFF

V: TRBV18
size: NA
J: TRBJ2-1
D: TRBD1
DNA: TGTGCCAGCTCACCACAAGGACAGGGAAAAGAGCAGTTCTTC
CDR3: CASSPQGQGKEQFF

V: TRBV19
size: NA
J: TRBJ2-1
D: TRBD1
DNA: TGTGCCAGTAAATATTCTAGGGACAGGGGAATTACAAACCCTCGGAATGAGCAGTTCTTC
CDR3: CASKYSRDRGITNPRNEQFF

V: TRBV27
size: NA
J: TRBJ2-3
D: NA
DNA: TGTGCCAGCAGTCCGATACTAGGATCTACAGATACGCAGTATTTT
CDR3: CASSPILGSTDTQYF

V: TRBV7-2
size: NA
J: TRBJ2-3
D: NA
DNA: TGTGCCAGCAGCTTTAACGGGGCTACAGATACGCAGTATTTT
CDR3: CASSFNGATDTQYF

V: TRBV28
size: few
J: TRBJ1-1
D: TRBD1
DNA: TGTGCCAGCACCCAATCCGGGACAGGGAACACTGAAGCTTTCTTT
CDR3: CASTQSGTGNTEAFF

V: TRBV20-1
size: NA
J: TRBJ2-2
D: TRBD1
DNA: TGCAGTGCCAGTAGGGGGCCGGAGCTGTTTTTT
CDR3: CSASRGPELFF

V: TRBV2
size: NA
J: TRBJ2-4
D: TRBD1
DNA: TGTGCCAGCCTCAGGGATGGGGACAGGGGTTTAAACATTCAGTACTTC
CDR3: CASLRDGDRGLNIQYF

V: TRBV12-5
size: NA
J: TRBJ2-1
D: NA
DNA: TGTGCTAGTTGTAGGGGGGAGGAATACAATGAGCAGTTCTTC
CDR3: CASCRGEEYNEQFF

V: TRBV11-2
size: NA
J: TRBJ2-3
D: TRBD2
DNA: TGTGCCAGCAGCTTGGGACTAGCGGGTACGCAGTATTTT
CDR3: CASSLGLAGTQYF

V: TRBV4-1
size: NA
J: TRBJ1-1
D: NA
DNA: TGCGCCAGCAGCCATGCCCGGACAGACCCGCTTAACACTGAAGCTTTCTTT
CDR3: CASSHARTDPLNTEAFF

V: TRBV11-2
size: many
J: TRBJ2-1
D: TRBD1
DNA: TGTGCCAGCACCAGGGGGCAGGACTACAATGAGCAGTTCTTC
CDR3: CASTRGQDYNEQFF

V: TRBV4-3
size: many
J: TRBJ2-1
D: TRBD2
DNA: TGCGCCAGCAGCCAAGGGGCTAGCGGGAGTAATGAGCAGTTCTTC
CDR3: CASSQGASGSNEQFF

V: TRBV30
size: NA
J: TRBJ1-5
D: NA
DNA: TGTGCCTGGAGTACGGGGACGGTCACCAATCAGCCCCAGCATTTT
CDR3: CAWSTGTVTNQPQHF

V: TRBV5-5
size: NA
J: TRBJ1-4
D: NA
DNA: TGTGCCAGCAGCTTGCGGTCTTGGACTAATGAAAAACTGTTTTTT
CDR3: CASSLRSWTNEKLFF

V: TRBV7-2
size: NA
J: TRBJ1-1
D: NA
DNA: TGTGCCAGCAGCTTAGCAAGCTACACTGAAGCTTTCTTT
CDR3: CASSLASYTEAFF

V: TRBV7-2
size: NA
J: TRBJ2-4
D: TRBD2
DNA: TGTGCCAGCAGCTTAGGGACTAGCGGGAGGAACATTCAGTACTTC
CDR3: CASSLGTSGRNIQYF

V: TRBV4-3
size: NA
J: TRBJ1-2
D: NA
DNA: TGCGCCAGCAGCCAATTACTAAATCAGGACTACTATGGCTACACCTTC
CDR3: CASSQLLNQDYYGYTF

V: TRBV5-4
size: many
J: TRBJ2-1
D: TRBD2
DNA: TGTGCCAGCAGCTTCCGACTAGCGGGTAACAATGAGCAGTTCTTC
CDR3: CASSFRLAGNNEQFF

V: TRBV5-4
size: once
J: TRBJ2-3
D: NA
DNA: TGTGCCAGCAGCTTGGTTGGTGACGGGACAGATACGCAGTATTTT
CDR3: CASSLVGDGTDTQYF

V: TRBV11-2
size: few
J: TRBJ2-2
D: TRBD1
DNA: TGTGCCAGCAGCCCCGCAGGGGGCGACACCGGGGAGCTGTTTTTT
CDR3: CASSPAGGDTGELFF

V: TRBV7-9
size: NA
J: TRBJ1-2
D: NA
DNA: TGTGCCAGCAGCTCATCGAGCGGGGAGGCCACCTTC
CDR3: CASSSSSGEATF

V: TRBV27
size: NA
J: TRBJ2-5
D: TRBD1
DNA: TGTGCCAGCGTAAATCGACAGGGGGCTCAAGAGACCCAGTACTTC
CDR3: CASVNRQGAQETQYF

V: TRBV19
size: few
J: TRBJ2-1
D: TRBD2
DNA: TGTGCCAGTAGAGGACCGGGAGGCTCCTACAATGAGCAGTTCTTC
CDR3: CASRGPGGSYNEQFF

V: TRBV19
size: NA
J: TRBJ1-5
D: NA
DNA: TGTGCCAGTAGTTACGGTTTTTGGCCCCAGCATTTT
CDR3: CASSYGFWPQHF

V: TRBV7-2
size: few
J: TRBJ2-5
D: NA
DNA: TGTGCCAGCAGCTTACTTTCGACCGGGTGGGGAGAGACCCAGTACTTC
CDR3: CASSLLSTGWGETQYF

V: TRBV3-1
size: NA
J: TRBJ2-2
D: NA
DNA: TGTGCCAGCAGCCAACTATCCGTGAACACCGGGGAGCTGTTTTTT
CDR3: CASSQLSVNTGELFF

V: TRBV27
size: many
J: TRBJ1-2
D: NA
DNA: TGTGCCAGCGGTGAACCCTGGGACAAGAAGTCCCATGGCTACACCTTC
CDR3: CASGEPWDKKSHGYTF